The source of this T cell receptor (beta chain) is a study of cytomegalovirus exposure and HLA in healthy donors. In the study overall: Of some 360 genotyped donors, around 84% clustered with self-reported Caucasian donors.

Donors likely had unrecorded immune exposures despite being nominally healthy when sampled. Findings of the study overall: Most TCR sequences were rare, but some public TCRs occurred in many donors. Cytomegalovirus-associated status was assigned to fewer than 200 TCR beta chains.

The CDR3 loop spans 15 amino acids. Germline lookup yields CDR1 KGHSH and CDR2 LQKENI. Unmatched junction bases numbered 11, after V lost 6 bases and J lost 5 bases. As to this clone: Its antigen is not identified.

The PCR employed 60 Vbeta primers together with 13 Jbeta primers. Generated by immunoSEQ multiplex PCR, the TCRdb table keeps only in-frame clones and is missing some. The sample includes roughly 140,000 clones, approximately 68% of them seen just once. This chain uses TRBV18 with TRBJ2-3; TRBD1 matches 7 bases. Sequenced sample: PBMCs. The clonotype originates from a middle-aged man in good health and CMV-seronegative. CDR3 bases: TGTGCCAGCTCCCCGGACAGGTTTGCGTTAGATACGCAGTATTTT. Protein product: CASSPDRFALDTQYF.